The source of this T cell receptor (beta chain) is a study of blood T cell repertoires in COVID-19. Assay: immunoSEQ multiplex PCR; the TCRdb copy retains only in-frame clones and omits some. The table shows about 220,000 clones, with around 83% occurring only once. V gave up 0 bases and J gave up 4 bases, with 12 bases separating them. Germline values: CDR1 SGHVS, CDR2 FNYEAQ. The CDR3 covers 15 residues. This rearrangement joins TRBV7-6 to TRBJ2-5; D is possibly TRBD2 (5 bases). Source material: peripheral blood. The sequence was obtained from a man over 45 who had recovered from COVID-19. CDR3 region: CASSLAGSEGETQYF. The CDR3 DNA follows: TGTGCCAGCAGCTTAGCGGGGTCCGAGGGAGAGACCCAGTACTTC.